Shown below are 19 T cell receptor beta chains from a single sample sequenced in a study of OX40 agonist ivuxolimab in advanced cancers. Measured with immunoSEQ multiplex PCR; TCRdb has only the in-frame clones, and not every one. The table shows 75,000 to 90,000 clones, with 89% occurring only once. This specimen consisted of CD4+ or CD8+ T cells sorted from blood, obtained in a trial of the OX40 agonist ivuxolimab. These receptor sequences come from an adult with an advanced solid tumor such as melanoma, head and neck, liver or kidney cancer.

The CDR3 protein is CATTGGGHGYTF. The CDR3 DNA sequence: TGTGCCACCACGGGCGGGGGCCATGGCTACACCTTC. V and J are TRBV10-3 and TRBJ1-2; D might be TRBD1 (6 bases). Germline V gives CDR1 ENHRY, CDR2 SYGVKD. The CDR3 has 12 residues. The V end was cut by 10 bases, the J end by 6 bases, with 15 bases between.

The chain joins TRBV18 to TRBJ1-2; unclear D gene. CDR1 is KGHSH, CDR2 LQKENI, per germline. Trimming left V 3 bases short and J 3 bases short, with 20 bases between. The CDR3 length is 17 residues. CDR3 in amino acids: CASSPTLPDVGHYGYTF. The CDR3 DNA follows: TGTGCCAGCTCACCCACACTCCCGGACGTAGGTCACTATGGCTACACCTTC.

This chain uses TRBV7-2 with TRBJ2-7, with TRBD1 matching over 9 bases. CDR1 and CDR2 from the germline V gene are SGHTA and FQGNSA. Trimming took 1 base from V and 4 from J; bases not matched to a gene: 5. The length of the CDR3 is 15 residues. CDR3 loop: CASSLGTGAAYEQYF. The CDR3 DNA follows: TGTGCCAGCAGCTTAGGGACAGGGGCTGCGTACGAGCAGTACTTC.

The chain recombines TRBV10-3 with TRBJ1-6; D gene unclear. The V end lost 2 bases, the J end lost 8 bases, and 4 bases lay between the germline ends. Germline V lookup: CDR1 ENHRY, CDR2 SYGVKD. The CDR3 consists of 12 residues. Here the CDR3 reads CAISEVDSPLHF. The CDR3 coding sequence is TGTGCCATCAGTGAGGTGGATTCACCCCTCCACTTT.

V usage is TRBV2 and J usage is TRBJ2-2, with 8 bases that match TRBD1. With 6 bases clipped from V and 7 bases from J, the junction kept 7 bases outside the gene matches. The CDR3 is 14 amino acids. Per germline, CDR1 SNHLY and CDR2 FYNNEI. The CDR3 loop is CASRDRGGGGELFF. Here the CDR3 DNA reads TGTGCCAGCAGAGACAGGGGAGGCGGCGGGGAGCTGTTTTTT. Based on the CDR3 plus reference TRBV2 and TRBJ2-2, the full variable domain is EPEVTQTPSHQVTQMGQEVILRCVPISNHLYFYWYRQILGQKVEFLVSFYNNEISEKSEIFDDQFSVERPDGSNFTLKIRSTKLEDSAMYFCASRDRGGGGELFFGEGSRLTVL.

This chain connects TRBV15 to TRBJ2-4; the match to TRBD1 covers 11 bases. This CDR3 comprises 19 residues. V was clipped by 0 bases and J by 0 bases; unmatched bases: 7. The germline V gene encodes CDR1 LNHNV and CDR2 YYDKDF (reference sequence). The CDR3 region has the DNA TGTGCCACCAGCAGAGATAGGACAGGGGGCGGGCTAGCCAAAAACATTCAGTACTTC. Its protein is CATSRDRTGGGLAKNIQYF. Using reference TRBV15 and TRBJ2-4 for the parts outside the CDR3, the full variable domain is DAMVIQNPRYQVTQFGKPVTLSCSQTLNHNVMYWYQQKSSQAPKLLFHYYDKDFNNEADTPDNFQSRRPNTSFCFLDIRSPGLGDTAMYLCATSRDRTGGGLAKNIQYFGAGTRLSVL.

The chain recombines TRBV4-2 with TRBJ2-3; 8 bases match TRBD2. Germline V gene lookup returns CDR1 LGHNA and CDR2 YNFKEQ. The junction had 11 bases not matched to a gene; V was cut back by 0 bases and J by 6 bases. CDR3 length equals 17 residues. Here the CDR3 DNA reads TGTGCCAGCAGCCAAGATGGAACTAGCGGCCTCGGGGATACGCAGTATTTT. Protein product: CASSQDGTSGLGDTQYF.

V and J are TRBV30 and TRBJ2-7; D unresolved. CDR1 is GTSNPN and CDR2 is SVGIG in the germline V gene (reference sequence). The CDR3 consists of 11 residues. Deletions cut 4 bases from V and 3 bases from J, with 7 bases between. CDR3 in DNA: TGTGCCTGGACTTTATTCTACGAGCAGTACTTC. It encodes CAWTLFYEQYF.

V and J are TRBV6-5 and TRBJ1-4; a possible D gene is TRBD1 (5 bases). Trimming cost V 5 bases and J 4 bases, with 14 bases left between them. Germline assignment: CDR1 MNHEY and CDR2 SVGAGI. This CDR3 is built from 15 residues. The CDR3 protein is CASSIPGTLNEKLFF. For the CDR3, the DNA is TGTGCCAGCAGTATTCCCGGGACCCTTAATGAAAAACTGTTTTTT.

V and J are TRBV13 and TRBJ1-2; the match to TRBD1 covers 8 bases. Germline V CDR1 and CDR2: PRHDT, FYEKMQ (reference sequence). The CDR3 consists of 17 residues. Trimming removed 2 bases from V and 1 base from J; junction bases left unmatched: 9. In DNA, the CDR3 is TGTGCCAGCAGCTTATTTGAGACAGGGGTCCTTAACTATGGCTACACCTTC. It yields the protein CASSLFETGVLNYGYTF.

The CDR3 sequence is CASSLQLAGVQETQYF. The CDR3 bases are TGCGCCAGCAGCTTGCAACTAGCGGGAGTCCAAGAGACCCAGTACTTC. J is TRBJ2-5 and V is TRBV5-1; 11 positions agree with TRBD2. The length of the CDR3 is 16 residues. V gave up 1 base and J gave up 1 base; unmatched junction bases: 3. Germline CDR1 reads SGHRS; CDR2 reads YFSETQ.

The chain has TRBV9 and TRBJ2-5; D remains unclear. CDR3 length equals 15 residues. V was pared by 3 bases and J by 5 bases, with 17 bases between. CDR1 is SGDLS and CDR2 is YYNGEE in the germline V gene. DNA for the CDR3: TGTGCCAGCAGCGCCCCGGACGGTAGGACGGAGACCCAGTACTTC. Encoded protein: CASSAPDGRTETQYF.

This chain uses TRBV9 with TRBJ1-5; D might be TRBD1 (6 bases). Deletions cut 5 bases from V and 5 bases from J, with 23 bases between. Germline loops: CDR1 SGDLS, CDR2 YYNGEE. The CDR3 extends over 17 amino acids. The CDR3 region is CASRFKVLDSPDQPQHF. The CDR3, as DNA: TGTGCCAGCAGATTTAAAGTTCTGGACAGCCCGGATCAGCCCCAGCATTTT.

The chain carries TRBV21-1 and TRBJ1-1. TRBV21-1 is flagged as a pseudogene. The CDR3 consists of 14 residues. The CDR3 sequence is CASSNGTVNTEAFF. Written as DNA, the CDR3 is TGTGCCAGCAGCAATGGGACTGTGAACACTGAAGCTTTCTTT.

The chain uses TRBV21-1 and TRBJ1-2; the table gives TRBD1 as D, unverified against the DNA. TRBV21-1 is a documented pseudogene. The CDR3 consists of 15 residues. CDR3 coding DNA: TGTGCCAGCAGCAAAGCGCCATCTGGCAGGGGGCTTTACACCTTC. Residues: CASSKAPSGRGLYTF.

This sequence joins TRBV5-1 and TRBJ1-4; possibly TRBD1 for D (5 bases). Trimming took 4 bases from V and 8 from J, leaving 18 bases between them. In germline, CDR1 is SGHRS, CDR2 YFSETQ. The CDR3 contains 15 residues. As DNA, the CDR3 is TGCGCCAGCAGCACTTCGGGACTTTTGGGAGAAAAACTGTTTTTT. Protein sequence: CASSTSGLLGEKLFF.

The rearrangement uses TRBV7-6 and TRBJ2-5; a weak D match, TRBD2 (7 bases). Looked up from germline, CDR1 is SGHVS and CDR2 is FNYEAQ. V lost 1 base to trimming and J lost 5 bases, with 17 bases between them. The CDR3 consists of 16 residues. The CDR3 region has the DNA TGTGCCAGCAGCTTAGAGGGTCGGGGGGCCCGGGAGACCCAGTACTTC. Amino acids: CASSLEGRGARETQYF.

The V and J genes are TRBV19 and TRBJ1-6, with 10 bases aligning to TRBD1. V dropped 4 bases and J dropped 10; count of bases not matched to a gene: 4. The CDR3 covers 14 residues. Germline lookup yields CDR1 LNHDA and CDR2 SQIVND (reference sequence). The CDR3 DNA is TGTGCCAGTAGTACCGACAGGGGGCACTCACCCCTCCACTTT. The encoded protein is CASSTDRGHSPLHF.

V gene TRBV28 combines with J gene TRBJ1-1; 12 bases fit TRBD1. The germline gives CDR1 MDHEN, CDR2 SYDVKM. This CDR3 has 20 residues. Trimming at V came to 4 bases and at J to 5 bases, leaving 20 bases not matched to a gene. The chain's CDR3 is CASSSYTWDRGRFSWTEAFF. The CDR3 bases are TGTGCCAGCAGTTCGTACACCTGGGACAGGGGGCGATTCTCTTGGACTGAAGCTTTCTTT.